Below are 32 T cell receptor beta chains sequenced from a single sample in a study of CXCR3-negative and CXCR3-positive naive CD8 T cells. Preparation of TRB cDNA libraries relied on 5' RACE carrying UMI labels. TCRdb re-called the 5' RACE reads and shows each CDR3 protein once, DNA omitted. The sample data list 100,000 to 150,000 distinct CDR3 sequences. The sample was naive CXCR3- CD8+ T cells from blood. Indicated subset: CD45RO-CCR7+CD27+CD95- naive CD8+ T cells lacking CXCR3 (TNR3-). The receptors were sampled from a human donor in good health. Some clones in this sample may be carry-over from other donors' samples.

The J gene is TRBJ1-1, the V gene TRBV7-9. The CDR3 sequence is 12 residues long. Per the germline V gene, CDR1 is SEHNR and CDR2 is FQNEAQ (reference sequence). This CDR3 is CASTLLNTEAFF. The full variable domain, rest sourced from reference TRBV7-9 and TRBJ1-1, is DTGVSQNPRHKITKRGQNVTFRCDPISEHNRLYWYRQTLGQGPEFLTYFQNEAQLEKSRLLSDRFSAERPKGSFSTLEIQRTEQGDSAMYLCASTLLNTEAFFGQGTRLTVV.

V usage is TRBV5-1 and J usage is TRBJ2-1; TCRdb proposes TRBD2, but this gene call is untestable without DNA. Germline CDR1 reads SGHRS; CDR2 reads YFSETQ. This CDR3 contains 17 residues. The CDR3 is CASRPTSGGAAYNEQFF.

The V gene is TRBV28, the J gene TRBJ2-3. The CDR3 has 17 amino acids. The germline V gene encodes CDR1 MDHEN and CDR2 SYDVKM. The CDR3 reads CASSQLSHERSTDTQYF.

This chain connects TRBV5-1 to TRBJ2-1; as DNA is missing, the TRBD1 call by TCRdb cannot be tested. Germline CDR1 SGHRS, CDR2 YFSETQ. The CDR3 totals 17 residues. The CDR3 is CASSLEWGRTVNNEQFF.

The V and J genes are TRBV5-1 and TRBJ2-1; no DNA is available, so the TRBD1 call from TCRdb remains unchecked. Per the germline V gene, CDR1 is SGHRS and CDR2 is YFSETQ. The CDR3 totals 15 residues. CDR3 sequence: CASDSGGGSYNEQFF. Full variable domain (outside the CDR3, taken from reference TRBV5-1 and TRBJ2-1): KAGVTQTPRYLIKTRGQQVTLSCSPISGHRSVSWYQQTPGQGLQFLFEYFSETQRNKGNFPGRFSGRQFSNSRSEMNVSTLELGDSALYLCASDSGGGSYNEQFFGPGTRLTVL.

The V call is TRBV14, the J call TRBJ1-6; absent DNA, TCRdb's TRBD1 call cannot be checked. The CDR3 contains 19 residues. Germline CDR1 reads SGHDN; CDR2 reads FVKESK. The CDR3 sequence is CASSQDRSGGWGFNSPLHF.

The J gene is TRBJ2-7, the V gene TRBV5-1; TCRdb selects TRBD1, and the lack of DNA leaves this call unchecked. The CDR3 contains 15 residues. Germline V gene sequence: CDR1 SGHRS, CDR2 YFSETQ. This CDR3 is CASSFGDRPSYEQYF.

The chain combines TRBV7-3 with TRBJ2-1; without DNA, the TCRdb call of TRBD2 cannot be checked. Germline V lookup: CDR1 SGHTA, CDR2 FQGTGA. This CDR3 contains 15 residues. CDR3 protein: CASSLTSGSGNEQFF.

The genes are TRBV23-1 and TRBJ2-3. TRBV23-1 is filed as an ORF, its function uncertain. The CDR3 sequence is 18 residues long. CDR3: CASSQFCPGSFHTDTQYF.

The chain joins TRBV28 to TRBJ2-5. The CDR3 extends over 13 amino acids. The germline V gene has CDR1 MDHEN and CDR2 SYDVKM. The CDR3 sequence is CASSLGDVETQYF.

The J gene is TRBJ2-7, the V gene TRBV10-3; with no DNA, the TCRdb D assignment of TRBD1 cannot be verified. CDR3 size: 13 residues. The V gene's germline CDR1 is ENHRY and CDR2 SYGVKD. The CDR3 loop is CAMGRDGVSEQYF.

The CDR3 loop is CAIGEGNFEPQHF. The chain employs TRBV10-3 and TRBJ1-5. CDR1 and CDR2 (germline): ENHRY, SYGVKD. There are 13 residues in the CDR3.

The chain carries TRBV11-3 and TRBJ2-1. This CDR3 region has 15 residues. Germline V lookup: CDR1 SGHNT, CDR2 YENEEA. CDR3 in amino acids: CASSLRGDSPNEQFF.

The J gene is TRBJ1-1, the V gene TRBV29-1. In germline, CDR1 is SQVTM, CDR2 ANQGSEA. CDR3 length equals 12 residues. The CDR3 sequence is CSVVVAGQSAFF.

The chain couples TRBV28 to TRBJ1-6; TCRdb's D gene call, TRBD1, goes unchecked for lack of DNA. The CDR3 extends over 15 amino acids. Germline CDR1 reads MDHEN; CDR2 reads SYDVKM. CDR3 loop: CASSSQGSYNSPLHF.

This chain joins TRBV19 and TRBJ2-7; TCRdb reports TRBD1, a call that lacks DNA to check it against. Germline CDR1 reads LNHDA; CDR2 reads SQIVND (reference sequence). There are 14 residues in the CDR3. The CDR3 spells CASSISGAVYEQYF.

The chain combines TRBV23-1 with TRBJ2-3; TCRdb's D gene call, TRBD1, goes unchecked for lack of DNA. TRBV23-1 is treated as an ORF (open reading frame) with a function not yet certain. The CDR3 loop spans 17 amino acids. CDR3 sequence reads: CASSHPGTGVFQDTQYF.

The chain couples TRBV6-5 to TRBJ2-7. CDR3 length: 14 residues. Germline CDR1 reads MNHEY; CDR2 reads SVGAGI. This chain's CDR3 is CASSYSSGAYEQYF.

The CDR3 loop is CASSPPIWNEQFF. The rearrangement links TRBV18 to TRBJ2-1. Looked up from germline, CDR1 is KGHSH and CDR2 is LQKENI. The CDR3 runs to 13 residues.

The V and J genes are TRBV14 and TRBJ2-5; TCRdb lists TRBD1, though no DNA is available to test this call. CDR1 and CDR2 from the germline V gene are SGHDN and FVKESK. This CDR3 has 14 residues. The CDR3 sequence: CASRTGTTTETQYF.

V gene TRBV5-4 combines with J gene TRBJ2-2; TCRdb designates TRBD1, a call that cannot be tested without DNA. CDR1 SGHNT and CDR2 YYREEE come from the germline V gene (reference sequence). The CDR3 is 16 amino acids. The CDR3 protein is CASSLGVGRNTGELFF.

This chain joins TRBV7-2 and TRBJ2-7; the TCRdb D gene call, TRBD2, has no DNA to confirm it. The germline gives CDR1 SGHTA, CDR2 FQGNSA. This CDR3 is built from 15 residues. The CDR3 loop reads CASSFLAESSYEQYF.

This rearrangement joins TRBV29-1 to TRBJ1-1. Germline V gene sequence: CDR1 SQVTM, CDR2 ANQGSEA. This CDR3 region has 12 residues. The CDR3 loop is CSVDSMNTEAFF.

The chain is built from TRBV5-1 and TRBJ2-7; the TCRdb call, TRBD2, lacks DNA for checking. The CDR3 length is 15 residues. The V gene's germline CDR1 is SGHRS and CDR2 YFSETQ. The chain's CDR3 is CASSLEAGLSYEQYF.

The chain joins TRBV28 to TRBJ2-1. The germline CDR1 and CDR2 sequences are MDHEN and SYDVKM. The CDR3 runs to 15 residues. CDR3 sequence reads: CASSFERDSYNEQFF.

The chain couples TRBV6-4 to TRBJ2-3; the D call of TRBD2 rests on TCRdb alone, since no DNA is present to check it. CDR1 is MRHNA and CDR2 is SNTAGT in the germline V gene. This CDR3 region has 16 residues. CDR3 sequence reads: CASSEAGTSSADTQYF.

This chain joins TRBV29-1 and TRBJ2-7; lacking DNA, the TRBD1 call made by TCRdb goes unchecked. The germline CDR1 and CDR2 sequences are SQVTM and ANQGSEA. The CDR3 runs 14 residues. This CDR3 is CSVEVRGLGYEQYF.

The chain recombines TRBV7-9 with TRBJ2-1; lacking DNA, the TRBD1 call made by TCRdb goes unchecked. The CDR3 spans 17 residues. Per the germline V gene, CDR1 is SEHNR and CDR2 is FQNEAQ (reference sequence). CDR3: CASSLATGTGHSNEQFF.

The chain employs TRBV7-9 and TRBJ2-3; TCRdb indicates TRBD2, and absent DNA this call remains unverified. Per germline, CDR1 SEHNR and CDR2 FQNEAQ (reference sequence). This CDR3 is 14 amino acids long. CDR3 residues: CASSSLRAADTQYF.

The chain links TRBV7-8 to TRBJ2-1; no DNA is available, so the TRBD1 call from TCRdb remains unchecked. Germline V gene lookup returns CDR1 SGHVS and CDR2 FQNEAQ. The CDR3 runs to 15 residues. CDR3 residues: CASSLGTGQYNEQFF.

The V and J genes are TRBV4-1 and TRBJ2-7; the TCRdb call, TRBD2, lacks DNA for checking. Germline CDR1 MGHRA, CDR2 YSYEKL. The CDR3 loop spans 15 amino acids. This CDR3 is CASSQVAVSSYEQYF.

The rearrangement links TRBV12-3 or TRBV12-4 to TRBJ1-2; the D call from TCRdb, TRBD1, cannot be confirmed without DNA. The CDR3 runs 14 residues. The CDR3 spells CASSPTGTGYGYTF.